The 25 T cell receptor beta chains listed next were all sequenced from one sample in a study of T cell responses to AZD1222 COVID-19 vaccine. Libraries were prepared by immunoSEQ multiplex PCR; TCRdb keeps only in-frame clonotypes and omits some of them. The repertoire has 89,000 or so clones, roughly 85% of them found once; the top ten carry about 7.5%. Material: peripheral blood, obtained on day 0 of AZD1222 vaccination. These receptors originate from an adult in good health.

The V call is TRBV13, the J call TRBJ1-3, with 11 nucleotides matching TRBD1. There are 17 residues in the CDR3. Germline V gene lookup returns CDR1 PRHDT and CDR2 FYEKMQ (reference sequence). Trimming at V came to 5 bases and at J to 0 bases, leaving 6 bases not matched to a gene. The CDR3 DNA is TGTGCCAGCAGCATCAGGACAGGGGGCCGCTCTGGAAACACCATATATTTT. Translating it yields CASSIRTGGRSGNTIYF.

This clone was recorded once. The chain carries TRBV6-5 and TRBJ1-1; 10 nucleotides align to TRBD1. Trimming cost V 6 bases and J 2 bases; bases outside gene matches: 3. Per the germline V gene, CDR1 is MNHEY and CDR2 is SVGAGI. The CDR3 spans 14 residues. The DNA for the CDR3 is TGTGCCAGCAGGCGACAGGGGGCTAACACTGAAGCTTTCTTT. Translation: CASRRQGANTEAFF.

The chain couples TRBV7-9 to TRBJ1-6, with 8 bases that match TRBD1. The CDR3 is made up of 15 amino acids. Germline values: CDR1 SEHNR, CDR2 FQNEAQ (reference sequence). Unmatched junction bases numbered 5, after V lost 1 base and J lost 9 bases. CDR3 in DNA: TGTGCCAGCAGCTTAGGACAGGGGTTAAGTTCACCCCTCCACTTT. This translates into CASSLGQGLSSPLHF. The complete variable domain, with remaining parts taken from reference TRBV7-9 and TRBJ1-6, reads DTGVSQNPRHKITKRGQNVTFRCDPISEHNRLYWYRQTLGQGPEFLTYFQNEAQLEKSRLLSDRFSAERPKGSFSTLEIQRTEQGDSAMYLCASSLGQGLSSPLHFGNGTRLTVT.

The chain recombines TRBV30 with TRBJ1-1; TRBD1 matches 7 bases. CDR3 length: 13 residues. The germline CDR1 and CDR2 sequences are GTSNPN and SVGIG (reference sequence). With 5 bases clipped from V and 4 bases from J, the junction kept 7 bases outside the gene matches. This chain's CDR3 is CAWDPGQITEAFF. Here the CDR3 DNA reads TGTGCCTGGGACCCGGGACAGATCACTGAAGCTTTCTTT.

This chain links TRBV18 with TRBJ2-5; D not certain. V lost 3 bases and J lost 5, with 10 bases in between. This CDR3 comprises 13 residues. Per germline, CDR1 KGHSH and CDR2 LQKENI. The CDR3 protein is CASSPNHGETQYF. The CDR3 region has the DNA TGTGCCAGCTCACCTAACCACGGGGAGACCCAGTACTTC.

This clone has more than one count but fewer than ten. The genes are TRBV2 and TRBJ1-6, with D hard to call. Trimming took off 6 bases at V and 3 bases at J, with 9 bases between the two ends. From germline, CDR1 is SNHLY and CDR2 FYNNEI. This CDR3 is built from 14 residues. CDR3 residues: CASSPQFYNSPLHF. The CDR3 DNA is TGTGCCAGCAGCCCACAGTTCTATAATTCACCCCTCCACTTT. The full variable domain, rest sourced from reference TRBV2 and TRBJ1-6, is EPEVTQTPSHQVTQMGQEVILRCVPISNHLYFYWYRQILGQKVEFLVSFYNNEISEKSEIFDDQFSVERPDGSNFTLKIRSTKLEDSAMYFCASSPQFYNSPLHFGNGTRLTVT.

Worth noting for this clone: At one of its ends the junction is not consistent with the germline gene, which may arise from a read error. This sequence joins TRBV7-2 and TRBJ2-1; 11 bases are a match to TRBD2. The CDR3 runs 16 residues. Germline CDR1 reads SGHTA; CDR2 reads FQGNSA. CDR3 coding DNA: TGTGCCAGCAGCTTAATACTAGCGGGAGTTCGCAATAAGCAGTTCTTC. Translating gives CASSLILAGVRNKQFF.

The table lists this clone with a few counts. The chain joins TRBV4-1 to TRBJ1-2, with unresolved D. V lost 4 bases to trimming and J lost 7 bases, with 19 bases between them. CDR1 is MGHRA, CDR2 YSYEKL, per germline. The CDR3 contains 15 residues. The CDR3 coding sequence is TGCGCCAGCAGCCCCGGGTTAGGACCCCACGGTGGCTACACCTTC. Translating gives CASSPGLGPHGGYTF.

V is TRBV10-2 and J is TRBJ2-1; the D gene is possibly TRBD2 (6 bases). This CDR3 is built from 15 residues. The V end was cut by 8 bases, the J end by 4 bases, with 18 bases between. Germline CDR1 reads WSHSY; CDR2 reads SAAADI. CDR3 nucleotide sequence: TGCGCCAGCCAAACGTTGGGACTTGGGTACAATGAGCAGTTCTTC. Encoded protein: CASQTLGLGYNEQFF.

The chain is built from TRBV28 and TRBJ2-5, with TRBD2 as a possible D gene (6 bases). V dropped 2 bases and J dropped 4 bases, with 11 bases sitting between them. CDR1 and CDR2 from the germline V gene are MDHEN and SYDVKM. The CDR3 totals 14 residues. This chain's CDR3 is CASSLQGGSETQYF. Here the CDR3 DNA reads TGTGCCAGCAGTTTACAGGGAGGTTCAGAGACCCAGTACTTC.

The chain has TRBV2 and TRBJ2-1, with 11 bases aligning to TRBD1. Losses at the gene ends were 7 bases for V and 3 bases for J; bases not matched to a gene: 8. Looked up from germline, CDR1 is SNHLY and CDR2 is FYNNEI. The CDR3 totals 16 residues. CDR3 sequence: CASTGSGTGGYNEQFF. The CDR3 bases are TGTGCCAGCACAGGCTCCGGGACAGGGGGCTACAATGAGCAGTTCTTC.

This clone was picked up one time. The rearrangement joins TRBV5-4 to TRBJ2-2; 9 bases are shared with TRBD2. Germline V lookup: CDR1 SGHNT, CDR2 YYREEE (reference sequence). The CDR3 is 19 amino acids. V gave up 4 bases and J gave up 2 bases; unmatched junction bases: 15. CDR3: CASSPSAGGPQINTGELFF. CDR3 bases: TGTGCCAGCAGCCCCAGCGCGGGAGGGCCGCAAATAAACACCGGGGAGCTGTTTTTT.

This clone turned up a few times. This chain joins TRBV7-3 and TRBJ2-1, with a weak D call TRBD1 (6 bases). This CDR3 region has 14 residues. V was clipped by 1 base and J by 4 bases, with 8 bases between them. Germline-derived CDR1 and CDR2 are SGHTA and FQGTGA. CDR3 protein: CASSLRQDYNEQFF. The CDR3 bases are TGTGCCAGCAGCTTAAGACAGGATTACAATGAGCAGTTCTTC.

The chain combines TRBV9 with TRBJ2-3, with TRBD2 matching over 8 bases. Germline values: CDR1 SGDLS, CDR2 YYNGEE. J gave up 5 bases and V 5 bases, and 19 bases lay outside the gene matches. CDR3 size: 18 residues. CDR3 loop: CASSNHLGGGLAKDTQYF. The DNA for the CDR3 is TGTGCCAGCAGTAATCACCTCGGGGGGGGCCTAGCGAAAGATACGCAGTATTTT.

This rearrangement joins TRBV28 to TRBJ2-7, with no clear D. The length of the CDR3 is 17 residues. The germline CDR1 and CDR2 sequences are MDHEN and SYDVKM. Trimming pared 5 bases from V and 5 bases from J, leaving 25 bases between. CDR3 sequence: CASSPGIGQKPWNEQYF. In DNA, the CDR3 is TGTGCCAGCAGTCCCGGTATCGGGCAGAAACCATGGAACGAGCAGTACTTC. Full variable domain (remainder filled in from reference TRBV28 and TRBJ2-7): DVKVTQSSRYLVKRTGEKVFLECVQDMDHENMFWYRQDPGLGLRLIYFSYDVKMKEKGDIPEGYSVSREKKERFSLILESASTNQTSMYLCASSPGIGQKPWNEQYFGPGTRLTVT.

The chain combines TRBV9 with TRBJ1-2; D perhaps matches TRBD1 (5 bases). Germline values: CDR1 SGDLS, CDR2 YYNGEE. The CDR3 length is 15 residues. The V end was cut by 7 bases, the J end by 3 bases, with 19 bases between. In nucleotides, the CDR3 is TGTGCCAGCGCCGAGGGGTCCAGCCTGGACTATGGCTACACCTTC. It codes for CASAEGSSLDYGYTF.

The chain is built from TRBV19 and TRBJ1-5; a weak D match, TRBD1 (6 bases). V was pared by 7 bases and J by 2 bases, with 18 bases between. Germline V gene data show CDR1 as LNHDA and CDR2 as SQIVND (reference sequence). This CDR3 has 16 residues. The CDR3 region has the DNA TGTGCCAGTACCCAAATGGCGGGGGCTGGCAATCAGCCCCAGCATTTT. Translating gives CASTQMAGAGNQPQHF.

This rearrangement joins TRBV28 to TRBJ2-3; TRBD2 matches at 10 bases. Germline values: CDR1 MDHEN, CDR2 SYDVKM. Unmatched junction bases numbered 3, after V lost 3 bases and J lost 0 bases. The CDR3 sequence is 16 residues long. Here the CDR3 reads CASSLGTSDSTDTQYF. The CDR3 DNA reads TGTGCCAGCAGTTTGGGGACTAGCGATAGCACAGATACGCAGTATTTT.

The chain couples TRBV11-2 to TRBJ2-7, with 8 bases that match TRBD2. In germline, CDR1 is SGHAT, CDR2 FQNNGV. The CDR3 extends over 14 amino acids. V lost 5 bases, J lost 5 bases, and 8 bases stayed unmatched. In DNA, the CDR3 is TGTGCCAGCAGCCCAAGAGGGACTAGGAACGAGCAGTACTTC. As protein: CASSPRGTRNEQYF.

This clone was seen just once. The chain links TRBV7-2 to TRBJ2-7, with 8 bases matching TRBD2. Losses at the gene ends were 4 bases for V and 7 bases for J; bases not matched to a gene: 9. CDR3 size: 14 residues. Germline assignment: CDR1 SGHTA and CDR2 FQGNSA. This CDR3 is CASSSSSGRVEQYF. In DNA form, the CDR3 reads TGTGCCAGCAGCTCCTCTAGCGGGCGTGTTGAGCAGTACTTC. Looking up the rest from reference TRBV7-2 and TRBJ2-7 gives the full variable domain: GAGVSQSPSNKVTEKGKDVELRCDPISGHTALYWYRQSLGQGLEFLIYFQGNSAPDKSGLPSDRFSAERTGGSVSTLTIQRTQQEDSAVYLCASSSSSGRVEQYFGPGTRLTVT.

CDR3 sequence (DNA): TGTGCCAGCAGTTACGCAGATTCGAGCAATCAGCCCCAGCATTTT. It translates to CASSYADSSNQPQHF. The chain joins TRBV6-5 to TRBJ1-5; D call uncertain. Trimming shortened V by 2 bases and J by 1 base, and 9 bases separated the two germline ends. Germline-derived CDR1 and CDR2 are MNHEY and SVGAGI. The length of the CDR3 is 15 residues.

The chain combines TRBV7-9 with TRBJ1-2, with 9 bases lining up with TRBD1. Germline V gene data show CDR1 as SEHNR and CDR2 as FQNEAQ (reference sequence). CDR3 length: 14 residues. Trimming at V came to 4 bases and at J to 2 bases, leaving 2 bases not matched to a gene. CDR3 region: CASSWTGDNYGYTF. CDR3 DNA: TGTGCCAGCAGCTGGACAGGGGACAACTATGGCTACACCTTC.

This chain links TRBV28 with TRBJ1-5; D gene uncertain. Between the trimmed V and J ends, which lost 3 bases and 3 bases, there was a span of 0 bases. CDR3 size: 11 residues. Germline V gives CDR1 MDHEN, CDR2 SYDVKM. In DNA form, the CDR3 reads TGTGCCAGCAGTTTCAATCAGCCCCAGCATTTT. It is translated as CASSFNQPQHF. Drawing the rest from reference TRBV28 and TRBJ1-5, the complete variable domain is DVKVTQSSRYLVKRTGEKVFLECVQDMDHENMFWYRQDPGLGLRLIYFSYDVKMKEKGDIPEGYSVSREKKERFSLILESASTNQTSMYLCASSFNQPQHFGDGTRLSIL.

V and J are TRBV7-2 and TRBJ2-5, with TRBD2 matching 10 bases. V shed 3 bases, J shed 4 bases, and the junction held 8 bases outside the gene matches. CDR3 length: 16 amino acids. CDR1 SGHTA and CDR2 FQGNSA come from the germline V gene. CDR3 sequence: CASSFASSGRSETQYF. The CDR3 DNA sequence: TGTGCCAGCAGCTTTGCGTCTAGCGGGAGATCAGAGACCCAGTACTTC.

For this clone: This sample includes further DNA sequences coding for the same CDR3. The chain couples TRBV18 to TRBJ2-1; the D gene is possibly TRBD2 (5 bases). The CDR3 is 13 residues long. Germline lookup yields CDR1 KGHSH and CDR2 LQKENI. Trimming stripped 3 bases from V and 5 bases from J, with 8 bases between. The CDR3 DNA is TGTGCCAGCTCACCTTCGAGGGACAATGAGCAGTTCTTC. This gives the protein CASSPSRDNEQFF.